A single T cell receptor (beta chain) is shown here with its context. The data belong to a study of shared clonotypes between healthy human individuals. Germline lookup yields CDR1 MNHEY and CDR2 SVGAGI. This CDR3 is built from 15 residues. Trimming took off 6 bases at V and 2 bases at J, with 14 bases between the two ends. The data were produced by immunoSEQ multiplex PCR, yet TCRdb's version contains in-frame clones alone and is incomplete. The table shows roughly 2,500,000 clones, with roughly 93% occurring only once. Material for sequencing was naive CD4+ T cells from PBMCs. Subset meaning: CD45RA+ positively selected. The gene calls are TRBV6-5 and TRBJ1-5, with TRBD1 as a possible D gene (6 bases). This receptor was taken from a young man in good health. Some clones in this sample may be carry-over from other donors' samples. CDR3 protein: CASRPTGSRNQPQHF. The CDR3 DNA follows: TGTGCCAGCAGACCTACAGGGTCGCGCAATCAGCCCCAGCATTTT.